In this sample, the clone carrying this T cell receptor beta chain turned up a few times. Antigen specificity is unknown. These data originate in a study of beta chain features in type 1 diabetes. Study summary: Patients and healthy donors were similar in age, gender and cell yields.

The CDR3 loop spans 15 amino acids. Unmatched junction bases numbered 4, after V lost 6 bases and J lost 0 bases. Germline CDR1 is LGHNA and CDR2 is YSLEER. The study reverse transcribed the entire isolated RNA, so it sequenced expressed TCRB transcripts. Sequencing used immunoSEQ multiplex PCR; TCRdb keeps in-frame clones, though not all of them. The table includes 150,000 to 170,000 clones, 9% to 12% detected once. Study-wide results and caveats: Moderately but significantly shorter TCRB CDR3s were found in Type 1 diabetes patients in all four CD4+ subsets.

Sequencing was performed on central memory CD4+ T cells from blood. This chain uses TRBV4-3 with TRBJ2-7; 11 bases are shared with TRBD2. The sequence was obtained from a young man with type 1 diabetes. In DNA, the CDR3 is TGCGCCAGCAGTGCCGGGACTAGCGGCTCCTACGAGCAGTACTTC. It is translated as CASSAGTSGSYEQYF.